The present entry profiles one TCR beta chain with its context. Its antigen is undetermined. This entry belongs to a study of shared clonotypes between healthy human individuals. Study-level findings and limits: Clonotype sharing among donors was thought likely to change with sequencing depth. Naive subsets tended to show greater estimated richness than memory subsets.

In the authors' workflow: ImmunoSEQ output held junction-only sequences without quality scores, so filtering differed. Some clones are missing from TCRdb's copy, which holds only in-frame ones; the method was immunoSEQ multiplex PCR. From that table come the V and J calls and clone size; the DNA was used to work out D and trimming. The sample carries nearly 1 million clones, more than 75% recorded once. The CDR3 spans 13 residues. V was pared by 5 bases and J by 6 bases, with 14 bases between. Germline V gene sequence: CDR1 SGHAT, CDR2 FQNNGV. The chain has TRBV11-2 and TRBJ2-7; D is perhaps TRBD1 (5 bases). Sequenced sample: memory CD4+ T cells sorted from blood. The subset here: CD45RA-negative fraction. The TCR was taken from a man between 18 and 29 years old in good health. Here the CDR3 reads CASSSRQSSEQYF. The CDR3 coding sequence is TGTGCCAGCAGCAGCAGACAGTCGAGCGAGCAGTACTTC.